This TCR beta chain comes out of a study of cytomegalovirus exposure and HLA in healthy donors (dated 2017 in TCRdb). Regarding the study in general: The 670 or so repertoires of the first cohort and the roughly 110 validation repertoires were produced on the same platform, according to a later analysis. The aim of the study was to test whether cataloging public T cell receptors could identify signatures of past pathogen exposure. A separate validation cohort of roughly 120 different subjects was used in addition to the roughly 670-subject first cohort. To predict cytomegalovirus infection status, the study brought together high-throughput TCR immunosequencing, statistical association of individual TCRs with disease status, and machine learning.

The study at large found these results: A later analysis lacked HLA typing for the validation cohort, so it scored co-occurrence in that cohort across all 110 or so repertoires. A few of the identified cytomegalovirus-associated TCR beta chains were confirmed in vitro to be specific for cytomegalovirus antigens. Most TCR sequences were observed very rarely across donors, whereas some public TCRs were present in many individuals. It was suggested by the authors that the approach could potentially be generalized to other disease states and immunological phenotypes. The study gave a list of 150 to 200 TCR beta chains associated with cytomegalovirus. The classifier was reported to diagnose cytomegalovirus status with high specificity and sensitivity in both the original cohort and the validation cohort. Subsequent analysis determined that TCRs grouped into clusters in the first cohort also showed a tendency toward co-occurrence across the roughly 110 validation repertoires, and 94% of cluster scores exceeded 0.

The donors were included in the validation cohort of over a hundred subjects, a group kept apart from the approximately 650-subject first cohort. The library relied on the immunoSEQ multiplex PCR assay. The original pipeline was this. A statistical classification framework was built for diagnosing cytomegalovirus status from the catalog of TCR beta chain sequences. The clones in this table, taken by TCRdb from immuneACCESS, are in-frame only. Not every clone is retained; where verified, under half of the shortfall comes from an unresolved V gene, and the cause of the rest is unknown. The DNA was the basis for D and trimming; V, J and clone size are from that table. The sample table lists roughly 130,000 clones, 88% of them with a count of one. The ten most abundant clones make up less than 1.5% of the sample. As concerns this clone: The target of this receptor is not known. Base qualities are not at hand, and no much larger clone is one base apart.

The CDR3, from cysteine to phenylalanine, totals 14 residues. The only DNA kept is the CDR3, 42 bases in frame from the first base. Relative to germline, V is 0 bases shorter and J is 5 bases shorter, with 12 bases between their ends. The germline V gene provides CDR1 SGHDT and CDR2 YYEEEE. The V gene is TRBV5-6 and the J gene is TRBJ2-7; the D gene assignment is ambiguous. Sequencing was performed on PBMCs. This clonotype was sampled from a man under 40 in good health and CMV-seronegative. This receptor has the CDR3 CASSLASRKHEQYF. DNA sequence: TGTGCCAGCAGCTTGGCATCTAGAAAACACGAGCAGTACTTC.